One and the same sample provided the 2 T cell receptor beta chains below, sequenced in a study of CXCR3-negative and CXCR3-positive naive CD8 T cells. Study-wide points: Naive cells positive for CXCR3 carried more hydrophobic TRB CDR3s than CXCR3-negative ones.

Libraries of TRB cDNA were made by 5' RACE and carried UMIs. TCRdb re-analyzed the 5' RACE reads; it lists each CDR3 protein once, without DNA. The sample features roughly 65,000 distinct CDR3 sequences, with approximately 0.76% in its top ten. Their antigens remain unidentified. The specimen sequenced was naive CXCR3+ CD8+ T cells from blood. The subset was: CD45RO-CCR7+CD27+CD95- naive CD8+ T cells expressing CXCR3 (TNR3+). The receptors come from a human donor in good health. Some clones in this sample may be carry-over from other donors' samples.

The rearrangement joins TRBV12-3 or TRBV12-4 to TRBJ2-2; with no DNA, the TCRdb D assignment of TRBD2 cannot be verified. The CDR3 is 15 amino acids. CDR3 protein: CASSVAGGGAGELFF.

CDR3 sequence: CASSQDRRGGAGGLRTQYF. J is TRBJ2-3 and V is TRBV4-3; as DNA is missing, the TRBD2 call by TCRdb cannot be tested. Germline assignment: CDR1 LGHNA and CDR2 YSLEER. This CDR3 comprises 19 residues.